This passage covers 12 T cell receptor beta chains from one sample sequenced in a study of cytomegalovirus exposure and HLA in healthy donors. The primer mix had 60 Vbeta and 13 Jbeta primers. The repertoire was sequenced with immunoSEQ multiplex PCR; TCRdb's copy has only in-frame clones and lacks some. The sample shows 100,000 to 150,000 clones, approximately 72% of them seen only once. Sequencing was performed on PBMCs. Every receptor here comes from a human donor in good health.

The rearrangement joins TRBV9 to TRBJ2-1; TRBD2 matches 11 bases. The V segment lost 0 bases and the J segment 5 bases; nucleotides outside the gene matches: 4. CDR3 length: 16 amino acids. In germline, CDR1 is SGDLS, CDR2 YYNGEE. The CDR3 DNA reads TGTGCCAGCAGCGTAGGCCCTAGCGGGGGGCACAATGAGCAGTTCTTC. Its translation is CASSVGPSGGHNEQFF.

The chain joins TRBV19 to TRBJ1-2; 10 bases fit TRBD1. In germline, CDR1 is LNHDA, CDR2 SQIVND (reference sequence). CDR3 length: 14 residues. V was pared by 5 bases and J by 8 bases, with 8 bases of the junction left unmatched. CDR3 DNA sequence: TGTGCCAGTAGTGCCAGGACAGGGGGAGGAGGCTACACCTTC. Translated, it gives CASSARTGGGGYTF.

This clone was counted between two and nine times. The gene calls are TRBV19 and TRBJ1-5, with 7 bases that match TRBD1. The germline CDR1 and CDR2 sequences are LNHDA and SQIVND (reference sequence). The CDR3 contains 16 residues. Trimming cost V 2 bases and J 0 bases; bases outside gene matches: 4. The CDR3 loop is CASSILGTVSNQPQHF. Written as DNA, the CDR3 is TGTGCCAGTAGTATACTCGGGACAGTTAGCAATCAGCCCCAGCATTTT.

V is TRBV27 and J is TRBJ2-7; TRBD2 aligns across 11 bases. This CDR3 contains 19 residues. Germline CDR1 is MNHEY and CDR2 is SMNVEV (reference sequence). Trimming at V came to 5 bases and at J to 3 bases, leaving 18 bases not matched to a gene. The CDR3 nucleotides read TGTGCCAGCAGTCCGGGGCGGGGACTAGCGGCCGGGAACCTCTACGAGCAGTACTTC. It codes for CASSPGRGLAAGNLYEQYF.

DNA of the CDR3: TGTGCCAGCAGTTACTCGTGGGCGCGAGAAAAACTGTTTTTT. Protein: CASSYSWAREKLFF. The chain employs TRBV6-5 and TRBJ1-4; D is undetermined. V was cut by 0 bases and J by 8 bases, with 10 bases left in between. Germline V gene lookup returns CDR1 MNHEY and CDR2 SVGAGI. The CDR3 totals 14 residues.

This clone occurred once. The V call is TRBV6-5, the J call TRBJ1-2; the D gene is possibly TRBD1 (5 bases). Germline CDR1 reads MNHEY; CDR2 reads SVGAGI. The CDR3 loop spans 16 amino acids. V lost 2 bases and J 0 bases, leaving 13 bases between the germline ends. Here the CDR3 DNA reads TGTGCCAGCAGTTACGCCACAGGAGACCCTAACTATGGCTACACCTTC. Its translation is CASSYATGDPNYGYTF.

The genes are TRBV7-9 and TRBJ1-6, with a possible D match to TRBD1 (5 bases). The CDR3 is 15 residues long. The germline V and J ends were trimmed by 0 bases and 9 bases, with 12 bases remaining between them. Germline V CDR1 and CDR2: SEHNR, FQNEAQ (reference sequence). CDR3 region: CASSLAVGGFSPLHF. For the CDR3, the DNA is TGTGCCAGCAGCTTAGCTGTGGGGGGGTTTTCACCCCTCCACTTT.

The chain uses TRBV6-4 and TRBJ1-2; 9 bases agree with TRBD1. The CDR3 is 16 amino acids. Germline V gene lookup returns CDR1 MRHNA and CDR2 SNTAGT. The V and J ends lost 0 bases and 7 bases, in that order; junction bases with no gene match: 9. The CDR3 coding sequence is TGTGCCAGCAGTGACTCGCCCGGGACAGGGTTTGCTGGCTACACCTTC. Translated: CASSDSPGTGFAGYTF.

In this sample, this clone turned up a few times. The V gene is TRBV10-3, the J gene TRBJ1-1, with 7 bases that match TRBD1. Per the germline V gene, CDR1 is ENHRY and CDR2 is SYGVKD. Trimming at V came to 6 bases and at J to 5 bases, leaving 6 bases not matched to a gene. The CDR3 covers 13 residues. Written as DNA, the CDR3 is TGTGCCATCAGGCTAGACAGGGAAACTGAAGCTTTCTTT. Its protein product is CAIRLDRETEAFF.

This sequence joins TRBV7-2 and TRBJ2-4, with 8 nucleotides matching TRBD1. The CDR3 contains 14 residues. The germline gives CDR1 SGHTA, CDR2 FQGNSA. Trimming cost V 3 bases and J 8 bases; bases outside gene matches: 6. The CDR3 DNA follows: TGTGCCAGCAGCTTCACAGGGGGACCGGACATTCAGTACTTC. It encodes CASSFTGGPDIQYF.

This chain links TRBV7-2 with TRBJ2-3, with TRBD1 matching 9 bases. The CDR3 runs 13 residues. Trimming removed 6 bases from V and 14 bases from J; junction bases left unmatched: 12. Germline V gene data show CDR1 as SGHTA and CDR2 as FQGNSA. For the CDR3, the DNA is TGTGCCAGCAGTCCTACGACCGGGACAGGGTCGTATTTT. As protein: CASSPTTGTGSYF.

This chain uses TRBV30 with TRBJ1-3; 11 nucleotides line up with TRBD1. Unmatched junction bases numbered 4, after V lost 4 bases and J lost 8 bases. The CDR3 contains 13 residues. Germline loops: CDR1 GTSNPN, CDR2 SVGIG (reference sequence). Here the CDR3 DNA reads TGTGCCTGGACCCGGGACAGGGGGGACACCATATATTTT. Translated, it gives CAWTRDRGDTIYF.